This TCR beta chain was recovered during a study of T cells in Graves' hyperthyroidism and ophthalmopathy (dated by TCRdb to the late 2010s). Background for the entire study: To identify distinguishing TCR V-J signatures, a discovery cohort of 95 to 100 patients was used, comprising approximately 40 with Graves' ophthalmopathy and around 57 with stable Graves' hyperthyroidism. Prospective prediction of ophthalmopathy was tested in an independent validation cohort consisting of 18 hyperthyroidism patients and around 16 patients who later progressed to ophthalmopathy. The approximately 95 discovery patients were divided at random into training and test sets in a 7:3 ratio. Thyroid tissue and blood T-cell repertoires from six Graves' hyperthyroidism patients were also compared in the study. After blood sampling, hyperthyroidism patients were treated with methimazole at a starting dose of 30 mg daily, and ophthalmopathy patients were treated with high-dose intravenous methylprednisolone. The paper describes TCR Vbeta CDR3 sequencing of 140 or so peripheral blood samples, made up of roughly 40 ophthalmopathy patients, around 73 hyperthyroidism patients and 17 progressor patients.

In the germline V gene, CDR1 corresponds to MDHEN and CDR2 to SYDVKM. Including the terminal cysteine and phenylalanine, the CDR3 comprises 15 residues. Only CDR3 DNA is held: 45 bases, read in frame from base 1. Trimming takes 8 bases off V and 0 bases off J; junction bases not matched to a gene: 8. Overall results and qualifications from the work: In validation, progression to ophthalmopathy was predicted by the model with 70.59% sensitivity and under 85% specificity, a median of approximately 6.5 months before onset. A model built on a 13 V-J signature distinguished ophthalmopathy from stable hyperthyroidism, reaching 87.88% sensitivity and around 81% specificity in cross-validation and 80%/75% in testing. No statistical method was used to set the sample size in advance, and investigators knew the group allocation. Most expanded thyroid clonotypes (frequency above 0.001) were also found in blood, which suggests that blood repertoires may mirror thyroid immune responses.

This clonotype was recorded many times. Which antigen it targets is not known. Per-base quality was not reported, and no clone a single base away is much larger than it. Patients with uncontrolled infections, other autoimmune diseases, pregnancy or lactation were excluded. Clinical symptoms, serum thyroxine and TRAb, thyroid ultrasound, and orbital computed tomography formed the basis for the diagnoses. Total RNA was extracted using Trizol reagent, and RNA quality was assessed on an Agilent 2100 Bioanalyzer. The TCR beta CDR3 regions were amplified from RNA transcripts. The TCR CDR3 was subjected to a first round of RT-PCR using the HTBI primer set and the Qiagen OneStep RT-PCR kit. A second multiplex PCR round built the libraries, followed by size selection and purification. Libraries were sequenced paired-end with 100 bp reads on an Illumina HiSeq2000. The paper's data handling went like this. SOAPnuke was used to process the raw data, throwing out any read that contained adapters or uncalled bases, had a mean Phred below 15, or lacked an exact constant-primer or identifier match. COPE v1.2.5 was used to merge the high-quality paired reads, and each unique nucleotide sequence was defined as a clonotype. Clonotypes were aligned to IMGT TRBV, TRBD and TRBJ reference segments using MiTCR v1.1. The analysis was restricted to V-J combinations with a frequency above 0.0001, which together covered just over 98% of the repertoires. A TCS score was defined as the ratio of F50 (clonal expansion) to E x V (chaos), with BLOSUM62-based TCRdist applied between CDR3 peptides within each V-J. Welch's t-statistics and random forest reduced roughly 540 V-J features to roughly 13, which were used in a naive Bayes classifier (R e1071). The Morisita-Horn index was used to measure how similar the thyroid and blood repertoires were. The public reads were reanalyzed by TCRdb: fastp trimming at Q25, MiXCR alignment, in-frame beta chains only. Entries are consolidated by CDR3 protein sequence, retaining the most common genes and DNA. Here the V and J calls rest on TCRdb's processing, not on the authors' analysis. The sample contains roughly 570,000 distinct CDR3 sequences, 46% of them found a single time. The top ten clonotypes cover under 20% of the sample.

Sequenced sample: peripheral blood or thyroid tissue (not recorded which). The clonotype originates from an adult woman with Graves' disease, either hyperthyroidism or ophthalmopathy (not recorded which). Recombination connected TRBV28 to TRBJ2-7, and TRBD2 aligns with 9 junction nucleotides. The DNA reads TGTGCCAGCCTACCTTATAGCGGGAGCTCCTACGAGCAGTACTTC. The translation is CASLPYSGSSYEQYF. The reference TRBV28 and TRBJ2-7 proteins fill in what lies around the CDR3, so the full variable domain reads DVKVTQSSRYLVKRTGEKVFLECVQDMDHENMFWYRQDPGLGLRLIYFSYDVKMKEKGDIPEGYSVSREKKERFSLILESASTNQTSMYLCASLPYSGSSYEQYFGPGTRLTVT.